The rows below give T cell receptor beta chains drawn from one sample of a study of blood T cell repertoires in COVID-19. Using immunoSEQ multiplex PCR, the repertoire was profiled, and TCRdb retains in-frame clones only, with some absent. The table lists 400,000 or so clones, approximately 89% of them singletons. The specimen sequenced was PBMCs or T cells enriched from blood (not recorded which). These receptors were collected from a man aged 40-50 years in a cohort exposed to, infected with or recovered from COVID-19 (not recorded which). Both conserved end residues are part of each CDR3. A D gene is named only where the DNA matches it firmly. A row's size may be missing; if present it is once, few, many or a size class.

CDR3nt: TGTGCCAGCAGCGTAGATAATTACGAGCAGTACTTC
CDR3aa: CASSVDNYEQYF
len: 12
d_gene: -
v_gene: TRBV9
j_gene: TRBJ2-7
abundance: -

CDR3nt: TGTGCCAGCAGCACCAGACAGGGGGCGTATAATGAGCAGTTCTTC
CDR3aa: CASSTRQGAYNEQFF
len: 15
d_gene: TRBD1
v_gene: TRBV7-6
j_gene: TRBJ2-1
abundance: -

CDR3nt: TGTGCCAGCTCACCCGGGGGATACGAGCAGTACTTC
CDR3aa: CASSPGGYEQYF
len: 12
d_gene: -
v_gene: TRBV18
j_gene: TRBJ2-7
abundance: -

CDR3nt: TGTGCCAGCTCACGGCAGCGGCCCCCCCAAGAGACCCAGTACTTC
CDR3aa: CASSRQRPPQETQYF
len: 15
d_gene: -
v_gene: TRBV18
j_gene: TRBJ2-5
abundance: -

CDR3nt: TGTGCCAGCAGTGAAGCGAACAGGGGCACTTCACCCCTCCACTTT
CDR3aa: CASSEANRGTSPLHF
len: 15
d_gene: TRBD1
v_gene: TRBV2
j_gene: TRBJ1-6
abundance: few

CDR3nt: TGTGCCACCAGTGATCCCAAATCACCTGGGGTAGGGGGGGATGAGCAGTTCTTC
CDR3aa: CATSDPKSPGVGGDEQFF
len: 18
d_gene: -
v_gene: TRBV24-1
j_gene: TRBJ2-1
abundance: many

CDR3nt: TGTGCCAGTAGTATGGTCCAGGGAGGAGAGACCCAGTACTTC
CDR3aa: CASSMVQGGETQYF
len: 14
d_gene: -
v_gene: TRBV19
j_gene: TRBJ2-5
abundance: -

CDR3nt: TGTGCCAGCGGAACAGGGGTGGCATACAATGAGCAGTTCTTC
CDR3aa: CASGTGVAYNEQFF
len: 14
d_gene: TRBD1
v_gene: TRBV5-6
j_gene: TRBJ2-1
abundance: -

CDR3nt: TGTGCCAGCAGTTTAAAAGCTAGCGGGGTTTCCTACGAGCAGTACTTC
CDR3aa: CASSLKASGVSYEQYF
len: 16
d_gene: TRBD2
v_gene: TRBV27
j_gene: TRBJ2-7
abundance: once

CDR3nt: TGTGCCAGCATGGGGAGGAACACTGAAGCTTTCTTT
CDR3aa: CASMGRNTEAFF
len: 12
d_gene: -
v_gene: TRBV2
j_gene: TRBJ1-1
abundance: -

CDR3nt: TGTGCCAGCAGTGGAGGGTACCAGCCCCAGCATTTT
CDR3aa: CASSGGYQPQHF
len: 12
d_gene: -
v_gene: TRBV2
j_gene: TRBJ1-5
abundance: -

CDR3nt: TGCGCCAGCAGACCGTCTAGCGGGAGTCTTAATGAGCAGTTCTTC
CDR3aa: CASRPSSGSLNEQFF
len: 15
d_gene: TRBD2
v_gene: TRBV5-1
j_gene: TRBJ2-1
abundance: -

CDR3nt: TGTGCCAGTAGTCAGACAGGGTACGAGCAGTACTTC
CDR3aa: CASSQTGYEQYF
len: 12
d_gene: TRBD1
v_gene: TRBV19
j_gene: TRBJ2-7
abundance: -

CDR3nt: TGTGCCAGTAGAGCGACAGGGAACACCGGGGAGCTGTTTTTT
CDR3aa: CASRATGNTGELFF
len: 14
d_gene: -
v_gene: TRBV19
j_gene: TRBJ2-2
abundance: -

CDR3nt: TGTGCCAGCAGTTTAAGGAGGTTGCCGAATTCACCCCTCCACTTT
CDR3aa: CASSLRRLPNSPLHF
len: 15
d_gene: -
v_gene: TRBV27
j_gene: TRBJ1-6
abundance: -

CDR3nt: TGTGCCAGCAGTATCTTCGACAGGTCCTACGAGCAGTACTTC
CDR3aa: CASSIFDRSYEQYF
len: 14
d_gene: -
v_gene: TRBV27
j_gene: TRBJ2-7
abundance: -

CDR3nt: TGCGCCAGCAGCCAAGAAGCCTACGACAATGAGCAGTTCTTC
CDR3aa: CASSQEAYDNEQFF
len: 14
d_gene: -
v_gene: TRBV4-1
j_gene: TRBJ2-1
abundance: -

CDR3nt: TGTGCCAGCAGCGCAAGCCGGTTTGGTCAGCCCCAGCATTTT
CDR3aa: CASSASRFGQPQHF
len: 14
d_gene: -
v_gene: TRBV7-9
j_gene: TRBJ1-5
abundance: -

CDR3nt: TGTGCCAGCAGTTTATCGGGAGGGGATTCCGGGGAGCTGTTTTTT
CDR3aa: CASSLSGGDSGELFF
len: 15
d_gene: TRBD2
v_gene: TRBV28
j_gene: TRBJ2-2
abundance: many

CDR3nt: TGCGCCAGCAGCCAAGACAGGGATATGGCCCAGTACTTC
CDR3aa: CASSQDRDMAQYF
len: 13
d_gene: -
v_gene: TRBV4-1
j_gene: TRBJ2-5
abundance: few

CDR3nt: TGCGCCAGCAGACTAACGTCGGATACGCAGTATTTT
CDR3aa: CASRLTSDTQYF
len: 12
d_gene: -
v_gene: TRBV5-1
j_gene: TRBJ2-3
abundance: few

CDR3nt: TGTGCCACCAGCAAGGGACAGGCAGGGCAGTACTTC
CDR3aa: CATSKGQAGQYF
len: 12
d_gene: TRBD1
v_gene: TRBV15
j_gene: TRBJ2-7
abundance: once

CDR3nt: TGTGCCAGCAGCCGACGGGACAGGTCCACCGGGGAGCTGTTTTTT
CDR3aa: CASSRRDRSTGELFF
len: 15
d_gene: TRBD1
v_gene: TRBV7-6
j_gene: TRBJ2-2
abundance: -

CDR3nt: TGCAGCGTCCTAAGTAGCACCGGGGAGCTGTTTTTT
CDR3aa: CSVLSSTGELFF
len: 12
d_gene: -
v_gene: TRBV29-1
j_gene: TRBJ2-2
abundance: -

CDR3nt: TGTGCCAGCCTCGGACAGGGTCTTTCCGAGCAGTACTTC
CDR3aa: CASLGQGLSEQYF
len: 13
d_gene: TRBD1
v_gene: TRBV2
j_gene: TRBJ2-7
abundance: once

CDR3nt: TGTGCCAGCAGTCAGACAGGGTTGAATGAAAAACTGTTTTTT
CDR3aa: CASSQTGLNEKLFF
len: 14
d_gene: TRBD1
v_gene: TRBV28
j_gene: TRBJ1-4
abundance: -

CDR3nt: TGTGCCACCCGACAGTCCTCCTACAATGAGCAGTTCTTC
CDR3aa: CATRQSSYNEQFF
len: 13
d_gene: -
v_gene: TRBV12-3/TRBV12-4
j_gene: TRBJ2-1
abundance: few

CDR3nt: TGCGCCAGCAGCTTGATGAGGGCCTTCGACGAGCAGTACTTC
CDR3aa: CASSLMRAFDEQYF
len: 14
d_gene: -
v_gene: TRBV5-1
j_gene: TRBJ2-7
abundance: -

CDR3nt: TGTGCCAGCAGCCACAGACAACAGGGGGCCTCGAATGAAAAACTGTTTTTT
CDR3aa: CASSHRQQGASNEKLFF
len: 17
d_gene: TRBD1
v_gene: TRBV3-1/TRBV3-2
j_gene: TRBJ1-4
abundance: -

CDR3nt: TGTGCCAGCTCACCTGTGGCGGGATTCACAGATACGCAGTATTTT
CDR3aa: CASSPVAGFTDTQYF
len: 15
d_gene: -
v_gene: TRBV18
j_gene: TRBJ2-3
abundance: -

CDR3nt: TGTGCCAGCAGCCCAGGGGGCGGGCAACAAGAGACCCAGTACTTC
CDR3aa: CASSPGGGQQETQYF
len: 15
d_gene: TRBD1
v_gene: TRBV11-2
j_gene: TRBJ2-5
abundance: -

CDR3nt: TGTGCCAGCTCAAGCAGCGGGGAAGCTGAATACGAGCAGTACTTC
CDR3aa: CASSSSGEAEYEQYF
len: 15
d_gene: TRBD2
v_gene: TRBV18
j_gene: TRBJ2-7
abundance: -

CDR3nt: TGTGCCAGCAGCTTGACTAGCGGGACGAAAGAGACCCAGTACTTC
CDR3aa: CASSLTSGTKETQYF
len: 15
d_gene: TRBD2
v_gene: TRBV11-2
j_gene: TRBJ2-5
abundance: -

CDR3nt: TGTGCCAGCAGCCTACAGGGGTCGTTAAGTCAGCCCCAGCATTTT
CDR3aa: CASSLQGSLSQPQHF
len: 15
d_gene: TRBD1
v_gene: TRBV2
j_gene: TRBJ1-5
abundance: -

CDR3nt: TGTGCCAGCAGCGACCGGGACACCCATGAAAAACTGTTTTTT
CDR3aa: CASSDRDTHEKLFF
len: 14
d_gene: -
v_gene: TRBV11-3
j_gene: TRBJ1-4
abundance: -

CDR3nt: TGTGCCAGCAGCTCTGGGCTGGGACAGCTTAACTATGGCTACACCTTC
CDR3aa: CASSSGLGQLNYGYTF
len: 16
d_gene: TRBD1
v_gene: TRBV5-6
j_gene: TRBJ1-2
abundance: -

CDR3nt: TGTGCCAGCAGCTTAGGACAGGGGGGAAACAATGAGCAGTTCTTC
CDR3aa: CASSLGQGGNNEQFF
len: 15
d_gene: TRBD1
v_gene: TRBV7-9
j_gene: TRBJ2-1
abundance: -

CDR3nt: TGTGCCAGCAGCCTTCGGTCTGAAGCTTTCTTT
CDR3aa: CASSLRSEAFF
len: 11
d_gene: -
v_gene: TRBV28
j_gene: TRBJ1-1
abundance: -

CDR3nt: TGTGCCAGCAGCTTTGTGACAGGGGGACTAGCGGGGGTCTCCTACGAGCAGTACTTC
CDR3aa: CASSFVTGGLAGVSYEQYF
len: 19
d_gene: TRBD2
v_gene: TRBV11-2
j_gene: TRBJ2-7
abundance: -

CDR3nt: TGTGCCAGCAGCCCCGGACAGGGTACGGCCTACAATGAGCAGTTCTTC
CDR3aa: CASSPGQGTAYNEQFF
len: 16
d_gene: TRBD1
v_gene: TRBV5-4
j_gene: TRBJ2-1
abundance: -

CDR3nt: TGCGCCAGCAGCTTGGTGCAGGGTTGGGAAAAACTGTTTTTT
CDR3aa: CASSLVQGWEKLFF
len: 14
d_gene: -
v_gene: TRBV5-1
j_gene: TRBJ1-4
abundance: -

CDR3nt: TGTGCCAGTAGTTTCCTAGCGGGAGTACACACCGGGGAGCTGTTTTTT
CDR3aa: CASSFLAGVHTGELFF
len: 16
d_gene: TRBD2
v_gene: TRBV19
j_gene: TRBJ2-2
abundance: -

CDR3nt: TGTGCCAGCAGCTTAGGGGGAGACTCTGGAAACACCATATATTTT
CDR3aa: CASSLGGDSGNTIYF
len: 15
d_gene: -
v_gene: TRBV11-3
j_gene: TRBJ1-3
abundance: -

CDR3nt: TGTGCCAGCATGGCGGAGGAGCACCCCGGACAGGGGGGAAACATTCAGTACTTC
CDR3aa: CASMAEEHPGQGGNIQYF
len: 18
d_gene: TRBD1
v_gene: TRBV28
j_gene: TRBJ2-4
abundance: once

CDR3nt: TGTGCCAGCAGCTCCGCGAGGACAGGGGTATACGAGCAGTACTTC
CDR3aa: CASSSARTGVYEQYF
len: 15
d_gene: TRBD1
v_gene: TRBV5-6
j_gene: TRBJ2-7
abundance: -

CDR3nt: TGTGCCAGCACCTATCGACAAGAGACCCAGTACTTC
CDR3aa: CASTYRQETQYF
len: 12
d_gene: -
v_gene: TRBV5-8
j_gene: TRBJ2-5
abundance: -

CDR3nt: TGTGCCAGTAGTATAGGACAGGGGAAGGAAAAACTGTTTTTT
CDR3aa: CASSIGQGKEKLFF
len: 14
d_gene: TRBD1
v_gene: TRBV19
j_gene: TRBJ1-4
abundance: -

CDR3nt: TGTGCCAGCAGTTCGGGGGGGACTAATGAAAAACTGTTTTTT
CDR3aa: CASSSGGTNEKLFF
len: 14
d_gene: -
v_gene: TRBV28
j_gene: TRBJ1-4
abundance: -

CDR3nt: TGTGCCATCAGTGAGTCGACTCGCGCCGGGGAGCTGTTTTTT
CDR3aa: CAISESTRAGELFF
len: 14
d_gene: -
v_gene: TRBV10-3
j_gene: TRBJ2-2
abundance: -

CDR3nt: TGTGCCAGCAGTGTTGCCGGGAATCCCGTCCTGACTTTC
CDR3aa: CASSVAGNPVLTF
len: 13
d_gene: -
v_gene: TRBV2
j_gene: TRBJ2-6
abundance: -

CDR3nt: TGTGCCAGCAGTTCAGGACAGGGTATCGGTCAGCCCCAGCATTTT
CDR3aa: CASSSGQGIGQPQHF
len: 15
d_gene: TRBD1
v_gene: TRBV28
j_gene: TRBJ1-5
abundance: -

CDR3nt: TGTGCCAGCAGCTTCGACAGGGGGCGAGGCTACACCTTC
CDR3aa: CASSFDRGRGYTF
len: 13
d_gene: TRBD1
v_gene: TRBV5-4
j_gene: TRBJ1-2
abundance: -

CDR3nt: TGCGCCAGCAGCCTAGACTATAGCAATCAGCCCCAGCATTTT
CDR3aa: CASSLDYSNQPQHF
len: 14
d_gene: -
v_gene: TRBV5-1
j_gene: TRBJ1-5
abundance: -